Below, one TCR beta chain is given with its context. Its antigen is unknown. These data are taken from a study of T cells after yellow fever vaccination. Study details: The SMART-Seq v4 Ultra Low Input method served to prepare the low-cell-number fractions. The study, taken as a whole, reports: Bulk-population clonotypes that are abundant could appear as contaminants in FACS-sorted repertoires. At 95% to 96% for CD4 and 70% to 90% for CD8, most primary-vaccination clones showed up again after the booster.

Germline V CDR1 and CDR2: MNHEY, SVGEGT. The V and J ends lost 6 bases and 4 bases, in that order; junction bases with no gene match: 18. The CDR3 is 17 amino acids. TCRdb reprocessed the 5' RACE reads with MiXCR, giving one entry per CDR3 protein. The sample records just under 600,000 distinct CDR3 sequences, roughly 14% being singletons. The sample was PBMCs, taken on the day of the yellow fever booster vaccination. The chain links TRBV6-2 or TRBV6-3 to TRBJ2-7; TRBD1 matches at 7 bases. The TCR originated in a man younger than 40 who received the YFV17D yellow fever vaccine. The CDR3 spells CASRTSRDSFWGYEQYF. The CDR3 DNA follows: TGTGCCAGCAGGACGTCCCGGGACAGTTTTTGGGGGTACGAGCAGTACTTC.